This T cell receptor (beta chain) appears in the sequencing data of a study of blood T cells in healthy people across ages. Through a sample-barcoded 5' primer and a J-beta primer mix, a second PCR was run for roughly 6 to 12 cycles. One entry per CDR3 protein, called by TCRdb with MiXCR from the 5' RACE reads. The sample has about 800,000 distinct CDR3 sequences; around 25% are singletons. The germline gives CDR1 SQVTM, CDR2 ANQGSEA. Trimming pared 5 bases from V and 3 bases from J, leaving 11 bases between. The CDR3 is 13 residues long. These data were likewise used in another study, on T cells of mothers and their children. Per that study: A few healthy Caucasian mothers and their six children were the donors.

The chain joins TRBV29-1 to TRBJ2-1; D is ambiguous. Sample: blood. The origin of this receptor is a boy younger than 18 in good health. The CDR3 nucleotides are TGCAGCGTTCGGTGGTTAGACTACAATGAGCAGTTCTTC. Translation gives CSVRWLDYNEQFF.